This is a list of T cell receptor beta chains from one sample in a study of beta chain features in type 1 diabetes. Data came from immunoSEQ multiplex PCR; TCRdb stores just in-frame clones and leaves some out. Among around 710,000 clones listed, 12% were seen once. Sample: naive CD4+ T cells from blood. All receptors come from a man aged 25-40 years with type 1 diabetes. The CDR3 runs from the conserved cysteine through the conserved F or W. A D gene is named only where the DNA matches it firmly. For some rows the clone size is stated as once, few or many, or as a class when expanded; others skip it.

J: TRBJ2-7
D: -
V: TRBV29-1
size: -
CDR3: CSVLGRDYRPEQYF
DNA: TGCAGCGTTTTGGGGCGCGATTACCGGCCCGAGCAGTACTTC

J: TRBJ1-6
D: TRBD1
V: TRBV9
size: few
CDR3: CASSVAGQGRSPLHF
DNA: TGTGCCAGCAGCGTCGCCGGACAGGGGAGGTCACCCCTCCACTTT

J: TRBJ2-2
D: -
V: TRBV6-6
size: -
CDR3: CASSHGGGHYTGELFF
DNA: TGTGCCAGCAGTCACGGTGGGGGCCATTATACCGGGGAGCTGTTTTTT

J: TRBJ1-2
D: -
V: TRBV7-6
size: few
CDR3: CASSSRSQADYGYTF
DNA: TGTGCCAGCAGTTCCCGTAGTCAAGCGGACTATGGCTACACCTTC

J: TRBJ2-2
D: -
V: TRBV2
size: -
CDR3: CASTRGGAQTGELFF
DNA: TGTGCCAGCACCAGAGGGGGGGCGCAAACCGGGGAGCTGTTTTTT

J: TRBJ2-2
D: -
V: TRBV9
size: -
CDR3: CASSVRPGGNTGELFF
DNA: TGTGCCAGCAGCGTACGTCCGGGGGGCAACACCGGGGAGCTGTTTTTT

J: TRBJ2-7
D: -
V: TRBV7-2
size: -
CDR3: CASSASGFYEQYF
DNA: TGTGCCAGCAGCGCCTCAGGATTCTACGAGCAGTACTTC

J: TRBJ2-6
D: TRBD1
V: TRBV7-9
size: -
CDR3: CASSLARDRATGANVLTF
DNA: TGTGCCAGCAGCTTAGCCCGGGACAGGGCTACTGGGGCCAACGTCCTGACTTTC

J: TRBJ2-6
D: -
V: TRBV5-1
size: -
CDR3: CASSSSGVAGANVLTF
DNA: TGCGCCAGCAGCTCTTCAGGGGTGGCTGGGGCCAACGTCCTGACTTTC

J: TRBJ1-2
D: -
V: TRBV14
size: few
CDR3: CASSQVYSYGYTF
DNA: TGTGCCAGCAGCCAAGTCTACAGCTATGGCTACACCTTC

J: TRBJ1-6
D: -
V: TRBV5-4
size: few
CDR3: CASARRDSDSPLHF
DNA: TGTGCCAGCGCACGAAGGGACTCGGACTCACCCCTCCACTTT

J: TRBJ1-2
D: -
V: TRBV27
size: -
CDR3: CASSLSGTWSRYGYTF
DNA: TGTGCCAGCAGTTTATCCGGGACGTGGAGTCGATATGGCTACACCTTC

J: TRBJ2-4
D: TRBD1
V: TRBV12-5
size: few
CDR3: CASGLVLGTELAKNIQYF
DNA: TGTGCTAGTGGTTTGGTATTAGGGACAGAACTAGCCAAAAACATTCAGTACTTC

J: TRBJ1-2
D: TRBD1
V: TRBV27
size: few
CDR3: CASSPSYGQGGYGYTF
DNA: TGTGCCAGCAGCCCCTCTTACGGACAGGGTGGCTATGGCTACACCTTC

J: TRBJ1-1
D: TRBD1
V: TRBV19
size: few
CDR3: CASRGTGGTEAFF
DNA: TGTGCCAGTAGGGGGACAGGTGGCACTGAAGCTTTCTTT

J: TRBJ1-2
D: -
V: TRBV7-9
size: -
CDR3: CASSLVWAESSYGYTF
DNA: TGTGCCAGCAGCTTAGTGTGGGCAGAATCATCCTATGGCTACACCTTC

J: TRBJ1-5
D: TRBD1
V: TRBV2
size: -
CDR3: CASSPGQGVQPQHF
DNA: TGTGCCAGCAGCCCGGGACAGGGGGTTCAGCCCCAGCATTTT

J: TRBJ2-5
D: TRBD2
V: TRBV29-1
size: few
CDR3: CSVEGVRGLYQETQYF
DNA: TGCAGCGTTGAAGGTGTAAGGGGACTATACCAAGAGACCCAGTACTTC

J: TRBJ2-1
D: TRBD2
V: TRBV19
size: few
CDR3: CASTPLGEGNKGNEQFF
DNA: TGTGCCAGTACACCTCTAGGGGAGGGCAACAAAGGGAATGAGCAGTTCTTC

J: TRBJ2-1
D: -
V: TRBV7-9
size: -
CDR3: CASSSGQKTYNEQFF
DNA: TGTGCCAGCAGCTCGGGACAAAAGACCTACAATGAGCAGTTCTTC

J: TRBJ1-3
D: -
V: TRBV5-6
size: once
CDR3: CASSRRGPGNTIYF
DNA: TGTGCCAGCAGCCGTCGGGGACCTGGAAACACCATATATTTT

J: TRBJ1-2
D: TRBD1
V: TRBV2
size: -
CDR3: CASILDRGNYGYTF
DNA: TGTGCCAGCATCCTGGACAGGGGTAACTATGGCTACACCTTC

J: TRBJ2-7
D: -
V: TRBV30
size: few
CDR3: CAWTRTEPSYEQYF
DNA: TGTGCCTGGACTCGGACAGAGCCCTCCTACGAGCAGTACTTC

J: TRBJ2-7
D: -
V: TRBV25-1
size: -
CDR3: CASRRQDSSYEQYF
DNA: TGTGCCAGCAGGAGACAGGACAGCTCCTACGAGCAGTACTTC

J: TRBJ2-7
D: TRBD1
V: TRBV7-9
size: few
CDR3: CASSSGQGGHEQYF
DNA: TGTGCCAGCAGCTCGGGACAGGGTGGACACGAGCAGTACTTC

J: TRBJ1-1
D: -
V: TRBV7-2
size: -
CDR3: CASSLLENTEAFF
DNA: TGTGCCAGCAGCTTACTCGAGAACACTGAAGCTTTCTTT

J: TRBJ2-1
D: TRBD1
V: TRBV27
size: -
CDR3: CASRHDRGFYNEQFF
DNA: TGTGCCAGCAGGCACGACAGGGGGTTCTACAATGAGCAGTTCTTC

J: TRBJ2-7
D: -
V: TRBV7-7
size: few
CDR3: CASSLATGFYEQYF
DNA: TGTGCTAGCAGCCTGGCGACTGGCTTCTACGAGCAGTACTTC

J: TRBJ1-1
D: -
V: TRBV5-6
size: -
CDR3: CASSSYKVGTAEAFF
DNA: TGTGCCAGCAGCTCGTACAAGGTTGGGACCGCTGAAGCTTTCTTT

J: TRBJ1-4
D: -
V: TRBV27
size: few
CDR3: CASRPGAANEKLFF
DNA: TGTGCCAGCAGACCAGGGGCGGCTAATGAAAAACTGTTTTTT

J: TRBJ2-5
D: -
V: TRBV30
size: few
CDR3: CACLRAGGLQETQYF
DNA: TGTGCCTGCTTACGAGCAGGGGGGCTTCAAGAGACCCAGTACTTC

J: TRBJ1-2
D: -
V: TRBV18
size: -
CDR3: CASSPQNGPTGRYGYTF
DNA: TGTGCCAGCTCACCACAGAACGGCCCTACCGGTCGGTATGGCTACACCTTC

J: TRBJ1-3
D: -
V: TRBV6-5
size: -
CDR3: CASSYSVSGNTIYF
DNA: TGTGCCAGCAGTTACAGCGTGTCTGGAAACACCATATATTTT

J: TRBJ2-3
D: -
V: TRBV29-1
size: -
CDR3: CSHDSATDTQYF
DNA: TGCAGCCACGACAGCGCCACAGATACGCAGTATTTT

J: TRBJ2-7
D: TRBD1
V: TRBV18
size: -
CDR3: CASSQGAQEQYF
DNA: TGTGCCAGCTCACAGGGGGCTCAAGAGCAGTACTTC

J: TRBJ2-1
D: TRBD1
V: TRBV7-2
size: -
CDR3: CASSLVATGGFNEQFF
DNA: TGTGCCAGCAGCTTAGTGGCGACAGGGGGGTTTAATGAGCAGTTCTTC

J: TRBJ1-6
D: TRBD1
V: TRBV28
size: -
CDR3: CASGDRVGSPLHF
DNA: TGTGCCAGCGGGGACAGGGTGGGCTCACCCCTCCACTTT

J: TRBJ2-3
D: TRBD2
V: TRBV7-2
size: few
CDR3: CASSSGLAGGDTQYF
DNA: TGTGCCAGCAGCTCGGGACTAGCGGGGGGAGATACGCAGTATTTT

J: TRBJ1-2
D: -
V: TRBV4-1
size: -
CDR3: CASSQGTGSGTF
DNA: TGCGCCAGCAGCCAAGGTACTGGATCGGGGACCTTC

J: TRBJ1-6
D: -
V: TRBV7-2
size: -
CDR3: CASSPRTVDNSPLHF
DNA: TGTGCCAGCAGCCCGAGGACAGTTGACAATTCACCCCTCCACTTT

J: TRBJ2-6
D: -
V: TRBV4-3
size: -
CDR3: CASSQGQGSSGANVLTF
DNA: TGCGCCAGCAGCCAGGGGCAGGGTTCCTCTGGGGCCAACGTCCTGACTTTC

J: TRBJ2-7
D: -
V: TRBV20-1
size: -
CDR3: CSADNSYEQYF
DNA: TGCAGTGCGGATAACTCCTACGAGCAGTACTTC

J: TRBJ2-5
D: -
V: TRBV7-2
size: -
CDR3: CASSLARQETQYF
DNA: TGTGCCAGCAGCTTAGCTAGACAAGAGACCCAGTACTTC